This is a list of T cell receptor beta chains from one sample in a study of cytomegalovirus exposure and HLA in healthy donors. Method: immunoSEQ multiplex PCR; TCRdb's copy keeps in-frame clones and lacks some. The top ten clones hold roughly 0.83% of a sample with 300,000 to 450,000 clones, 75% to 90% of them seen once. Source material: PBMCs. Receptors originate from a woman aged 18-35 years in good health and CMV-seronegative. The CDR3 runs from the conserved cysteine through the conserved F or W. A D gene is named only where the DNA matches it firmly. The size of a clone is reported for some rows only, either as once, few or many, or as a class for expanded clones.

d_call | j_call | cdr3_length | v_call | clone_size | cdr3_nt | cdr3_aa
TRBD1 | TRBJ2-7 | 17 | TRBV14 | . | TGTGCCAGCAGCCAAGATCCGGGACAGGGGACCGCCTACGAGCAGTACTTC | CASSQDPGQGTAYEQYF
TRBD1 | TRBJ1-6 | 13 | TRBV2 | . | TGTGCCAGCAGTGTAAGGGACAGATCACCCCTCCACTTT | CASSVRDRSPLHF
. | TRBJ2-3 | 17 | TRBV30 | . | TGTGCCTGGAAATGGGGGGGGGCTTCGGCTAGCACAGATACGCAGTATTTT | CAWKWGGASASTDTQYF
. | TRBJ2-2 | 14 | TRBV7-2 | . | TGTGCCAGCAGCTTAACCAGGAACACCGGGGAGCTGTTTTTT | CASSLTRNTGELFF
TRBD2 | TRBJ2-5 | 14 | TRBV6-6 | . | TGTGCCAGCAGACGTAGCGGGGGCCAAGAGACCCAGTACTTC | CASRRSGGQETQYF
. | TRBJ2-7 | 14 | TRBV5-4 | . | TGTGCCAGCAGCTTGGTGGGGGGACCCTACGAGCAGTACTTC | CASSLVGGPYEQYF
. | TRBJ1-2 | 15 | TRBV28 | few | TGTGCCAGCAGTTTAGGAGGAGGAGGGATCAATGGCTACACCTTC | CASSLGGGGINGYTF
. | TRBJ2-1 | 15 | TRBV6-1 | . | TGTGCCAGCAGGTTCGTAGAGACTTCCAGGGATGAGCAGTTCTTC | CASRFVETSRDEQFF
TRBD1 | TRBJ2-7 | 15 | TRBV11-2 | . | TGTGCCAGCAGCCCTAGGGGACAGTCCTCCTACGAGCAGTACTTC | CASSPRGQSSYEQYF
. | TRBJ1-2 | 12 | TRBV19 | . | TGTGCCAGTAGTATAGATCGTCGTGGCTACACCTTC | CASSIDRRGYTF
TRBD2 | TRBJ2-7 | 13 | TRBV5-1 | . | TGCGCCAGCAAGGCGGGAGGGCCGTACGAGCAGTACTTC | CASKAGGPYEQYF
TRBD2 | TRBJ2-7 | 14 | TRBV27 | . | TGTGCCAGCAGTTTAAGCGGGAGTAGGTACGAGCAGTACTTC | CASSLSGSRYEQYF
. | TRBJ2-1 | 12 | TRBV18 | once | TGTGCCAGCTCCCAACGCGATCTCGAGCAGTTCTTC | CASSQRDLEQFF